The next 23 T cell receptor beta chains were all read from a single sample in a study of graft-versus-host responses after intestinal transplantation. TCRdb's copy holds only in-frame clones and misses some; the assay was immunoSEQ multiplex PCR. The data contain some 120,000 clones, approximately 93% of them seen just once; the ten biggest clones take up approximately 1%. These receptors have no known antigen. Sequences were derived from unstimulated CD8+ T cells sorted from spleen or lymph node cells, sampled before transplant. Receptors originate from a human donor who was the organ donor for an intestinal transplant.

The V call is TRBV28, the J call TRBJ1-5; D is ambiguous. CDR1 and CDR2 (germline): MDHEN, SYDVKM. Between the trimmed V and J ends, which lost 3 bases and 7 bases, there was a span of 16 bases. This CDR3 has 15 residues. The chain's CDR3 is CASSFSIGFEQPQHF. The CDR3 region has the DNA TGTGCCAGCAGTTTCTCTATAGGGTTCGAACAGCCCCAGCATTTT.

The gene calls are TRBV12-5 and TRBJ2-1; either TRBD1 or TRBD2 may supply D (5 bases each). The CDR3 extends over 15 amino acids. Germline CDR1 is LGHNT and CDR2 is FRNRAP. Trimming removed 1 base from V and 4 bases from J, with 11 bases in between. The CDR3 protein is CASGLGREFYNEQFF. CDR3 bases: TGTGCTAGTGGTTTGGGCAGGGAGTTTTACAATGAGCAGTTCTTC.

In this sample, this clone turned up once. The V call is TRBV9, the J call TRBJ2-3; possibly TRBD2 for D (6 bases). Trimming left V 0 bases short and J 2 bases short, with 13 bases between. The CDR3 is 16 residues long. Germline V gives CDR1 SGDLS, CDR2 YYNGEE. The CDR3 spells CASSVGGVGTTDTQYF. The CDR3 DNA sequence: TGTGCCAGCAGCGTAGGCGGGGTGGGGACCACAGATACGCAGTATTTT.

Note on this clone: At one of its ends the junction is not consistent with the germline gene, which may arise from a read error. The chain combines TRBV4-1 with TRBJ2-2, with unresolved D. CDR1 is MGHRA and CDR2 is YSYEKL in the germline V gene. The CDR3 has 13 amino acids. CDR3 region: CASSQKYTGELFF. The CDR3 region has the DNA TGTGCCAGCAGCCAAAAGTACACCGGGGAGCTGTTTTTT.

The CDR3 here is CASSLGTGAEQYF. CDR3 coding DNA: TGTGCCAGCAGCTTAGGGACAGGGGCCGAGCAGTACTTC. J is TRBJ2-7 and V is TRBV11-2; 9 bases are a match to TRBD1. The CDR3 covers 13 residues. The germline CDR1 and CDR2 sequences are SGHAT and FQNNGV. V lost 1 base to trimming and J lost 6 bases; unmatched junction nucleotides: 1.

The chain uses TRBV9 and TRBJ2-3, with 11 bases aligning to TRBD2. Germline trimming cut 4 bases from V and 4 bases from J; bases unmatched to any gene: 5. The germline V gene encodes CDR1 SGDLS and CDR2 YYNGEE. The CDR3 runs to 15 residues. The CDR3 loop reads CASSNSGRAADTQYF. In DNA, the CDR3 is TGTGCCAGCAGCAATAGCGGGAGGGCCGCAGATACGCAGTATTTT.

This chain uses TRBV27 with TRBJ2-2, with D maybe TRBD1 (6 bases). Trimming took 3 bases from V and 1 from J, leaving 18 bases between them. Germline CDR1 MNHEY, CDR2 SMNVEV (reference sequence). The CDR3 loop spans 18 amino acids. The CDR3 coding sequence is TGTGCCAGCAGTTTCACATCCTTGGGGGCTGGGAACACCGGGGAGCTGTTTTTT. Protein product: CASSFTSLGAGNTGELFF.

This clone was counted a single time. V is TRBV21-1 and J is TRBJ2-7. TRBV21-1 is annotated as a pseudogene. CDR3 size: 10 residues. In nucleotides, the CDR3 is TGTGCCGATGCCACCTACGAGCAGTACTTC. Translation gives CADATYEQYF.

V is TRBV5-1 and J is TRBJ2-2; D may be TRBD1 (6 bases). This CDR3 has 15 amino acids. Germline V gives CDR1 SGHRS, CDR2 YFSETQ. V lost 5 bases, J lost 2 bases, and 13 bases lay in between. The CDR3 loop reads CASRVAQGNTGELFF. DNA for the CDR3: TGCGCCAGCAGGGTTGCACAGGGTAACACCGGGGAGCTGTTTTTT.

This clone came up once. This sequence joins TRBV28 and TRBJ2-1; 9 nucleotides line up with TRBD2. The J segment lost 6 bases and the V segment lost 11 bases, leaving 2 bases of the junction unmatched. The CDR3 has 11 amino acids. CDR1 is MDHEN, CDR2 SYDVKM, per germline. CDR3 residues: CAVLAGNEQFF. DNA for the CDR3: TGTGCCGTACTAGCGGGCAATGAGCAGTTCTTC.

The chain combines TRBV9 with TRBJ2-1; D gene unclear. Per germline, CDR1 SGDLS and CDR2 YYNGEE. The ends were cut back, 0 bases at V and 6 bases at J, with 7 bases in the middle. The CDR3 has 13 amino acids. The CDR3 here is CASSVADGNEQFF. The CDR3 nucleotides are TGTGCCAGCAGCGTAGCGGACGGCAATGAGCAGTTCTTC.

This chain links TRBV5-1 with TRBJ2-7; TRBD2 matches 10 bases. J lost 4 bases, V lost 5 bases, and 6 bases had no gene match. CDR1 and CDR2 (germline): SGHRS, YFSETQ. CDR3 length equals 14 residues. The CDR3 reads CASRSGLADYEQYF. The CDR3 DNA follows: TGCGCCAGCAGAAGTGGACTAGCGGATTACGAGCAGTACTTC. The full variable domain, with the rest looked up from reference TRBV5-1 and TRBJ2-7, is KAGVTQTPRYLIKTRGQQVTLSCSPISGHRSVSWYQQTPGQGLQFLFEYFSETQRNKGNFPGRFSGRQFSNSRSEMNVSTLELGDSALYLCASRSGLADYEQYFGPGTRLTVT.

The V gene is TRBV7-2, the J gene TRBJ2-1; a weak D match, TRBD1 (6 bases). The CDR3 runs 17 residues. V gave up 4 bases and J gave up 9 bases, with 25 bases separating them. The germline V gene encodes CDR1 SGHTA and CDR2 FQGNSA. CDR3 DNA: TGTGCCAGCAGCTGGACAGCCAGCAATGTGAAATTCAGTGAGCAGTTCTTC. Its protein product is CASSWTASNVKFSEQFF.

This sequence joins TRBV29-1 and TRBJ2-1; 14 bases are shared with TRBD2. Unmatched junction bases numbered 2, after V lost 4 bases and J lost 9 bases. Germline V gene data show CDR1 as SQVTM and CDR2 as ANQGSEA. The CDR3 spans 13 residues. CDR3 sequence (DNA): TGCAGCGTTGGACTAGCGGGAGGGAGTGAGCAGTTCTTC. It codes for CSVGLAGGSEQFF.

The chain employs TRBV4-2 and TRBJ2-1; the match to TRBD2 covers 7 bases. The CDR3 is 16 residues long. V was pared by 3 bases and J by 5 bases, with 10 bases of the junction left unmatched. CDR1 is LGHNA and CDR2 is YNFKEQ in the germline V gene. The CDR3 sequence: CASSHLAGVKNNEQFF. The CDR3 DNA sequence: TGTGCCAGCAGCCATCTTGCGGGGGTCAAAAACAATGAGCAGTTCTTC.

The J gene is TRBJ2-4, the V gene TRBV9; D is unclear. V lost 2 bases and J 6 bases, leaving 12 bases between the germline ends. CDR3 length: 14 amino acids. The germline CDR1 and CDR2 sequences are SGDLS and YYNGEE. The CDR3 DNA is TGTGCCAGCAGCGTGGGGTCGGCACCAAACATTCAGTACTTC. Protein: CASSVGSAPNIQYF.

J is TRBJ1-2 and V is TRBV9; TRBD1 might be the D (5 bases). CDR3 length: 16 amino acids. Between the trimmed V and J ends, which lost 6 bases and 4 bases, there was a span of 22 bases. Germline CDR1 SGDLS, CDR2 YYNGEE. The CDR3 sequence is CASTPLEFGHGYGYTF. The CDR3 DNA reads as TGTGCCAGCACCCCCCTCGAGTTTGGACACGGCTATGGCTACACCTTC.

The CDR3 loop reads CASSPGQAQRDQPQHF. CDR3 DNA: TGTGCCAGCAGCCCCGGACAGGCCCAGAGGGATCAGCCCCAGCATTTT. V usage is TRBV28 and J usage is TRBJ1-5, with 7 bases that match TRBD1. V trimming: 6 bases; J trimming: 5 bases; junction bases outside the gene matches: 13. The CDR3 runs 16 residues. Germline assignment: CDR1 MDHEN and CDR2 SYDVKM.

This clone was recorded only once. This sequence joins TRBV5-1 and TRBJ1-2; 7 nucleotides align to TRBD1. The V and J ends lost 1 base and 4 bases, in that order; junction bases with no gene match: 4. The CDR3 covers 14 residues. The germline CDR1 and CDR2 sequences are SGHRS and YFSETQ. In DNA, the CDR3 is TGCGCCAGCAGCTTGACAGGGGAAAGCTATGGCTACACCTTC. This gives the protein CASSLTGESYGYTF. Complete variable domain (other parts from reference TRBV5-1 and TRBJ1-2): KAGVTQTPRYLIKTRGQQVTLSCSPISGHRSVSWYQQTPGQGLQFLFEYFSETQRNKGNFPGRFSGRQFSNSRSEMNVSTLELGDSALYLCASSLTGESYGYTFGSGTRLTVV.

This rearrangement joins TRBV28 to TRBJ1-2; 7 bases are a match to TRBD1. J was trimmed by 2 bases and V by 5 bases; bases with no gene match: 5. The germline V gene has CDR1 MDHEN and CDR2 SYDVKM. The CDR3 covers 14 residues. This CDR3 is CASSRDSTNYGYTF. The CDR3 DNA sequence: TGTGCCAGCAGTCGGGACAGTACAAACTATGGCTACACCTTC.

The chain combines TRBV5-1 with TRBJ1-3, with no clear D. Germline CDR1 SGHRS, CDR2 YFSETQ. There are 17 residues in the CDR3. Trimming pared 0 bases from V and 0 bases from J, leaving 13 bases between. The CDR3 DNA reads TGCGCCAGCAGCTTGGGAGGCTCGATAAGCTCTGGAAACACCATATATTTT. Residues: CASSLGGSISSGNTIYF.

This clone occurred a few times. CDR3: CASSFGPYAYEQYF. The CDR3 DNA follows: TGTGCCAGCAGCTTCGGCCCTTATGCCTACGAGCAGTACTTC. This chain links TRBV7-2 with TRBJ2-7; D gene uncertain. In germline, CDR1 is SGHTA, CDR2 FQGNSA. The CDR3 consists of 14 residues. V lost 3 bases and J lost 2, with 11 bases in between.

This clone was picked up a small number of times. The chain joins TRBV6-1 to TRBJ1-2; 7 nucleotides line up with TRBD1. V was pared by 8 bases and J by 5 bases, with 8 bases of the junction left unmatched. Germline-derived CDR1 and CDR2 are MNHNS and SASEGT. The CDR3 length is 13 residues. DNA for the CDR3: TGTGCCAGCGGGAGACAGGGTTCGTATGGCTACACCTTC. It is translated as CASGRQGSYGYTF.